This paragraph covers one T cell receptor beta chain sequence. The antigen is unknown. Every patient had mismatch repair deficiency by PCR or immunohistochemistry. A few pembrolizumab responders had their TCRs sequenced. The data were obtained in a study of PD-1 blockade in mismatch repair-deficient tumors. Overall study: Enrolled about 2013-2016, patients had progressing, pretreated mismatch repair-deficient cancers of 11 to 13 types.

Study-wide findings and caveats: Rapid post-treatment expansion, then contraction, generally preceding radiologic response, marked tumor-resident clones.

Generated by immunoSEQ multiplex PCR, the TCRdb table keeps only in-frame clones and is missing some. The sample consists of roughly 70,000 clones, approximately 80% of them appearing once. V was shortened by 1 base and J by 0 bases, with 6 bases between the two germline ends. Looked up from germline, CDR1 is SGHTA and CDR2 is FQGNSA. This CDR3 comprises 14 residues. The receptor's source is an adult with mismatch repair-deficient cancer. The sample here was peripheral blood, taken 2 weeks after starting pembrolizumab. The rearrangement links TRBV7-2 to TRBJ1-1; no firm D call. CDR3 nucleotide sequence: TGTGCCAGCAGCTTAGAGGGTCTGAACACTGAAGCTTTCTTT. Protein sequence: CASSLEGLNTEAFF.